This T cell receptor beta chain derives from a study of sequential checkpoint blockade in melanoma. The table came from immunoSEQ multiplex PCR; TCRdb's copy has only in-frame clones and leaves some out. The sample includes about 13,000 clones, 76% of them seen just once. With V trimmed by 6 bases and J by 7 bases, 15 bases remained unmatched. Germline loops: CDR1 LNHDA, CDR2 SQIVND (reference sequence). The CDR3 length is 16 residues. Treatment defined: randomized to nivolumab then ipilimumab (arm A) or the reverse (arm B). None of the patients previously received DNA-damaging chemotherapy. Sorted cells were live CD3+CD8+, lacking CD19 and CD56, from PBMCs. This clone is medium-sized.

This sample comprised CD8+ T cells sorted from blood (inferred from file names), obtained from a patient given nivolumab and ipilimumab in sequence. The chain carries TRBV19 and TRBJ2-1; 7 bases map to TRBD1. The TCR was taken from a human patient with melanoma. Some clones in this sample may be carry-over from other donors' samples. The CDR3: CASRVRDSPSWNEQFF. The CDR3 region has the DNA TGTGCCAGTAGGGTCCGGGACAGCCCTTCCTGGAATGAGCAGTTCTTC.